This TCR beta chain was sequenced for a study of blood T cell repertoires in COVID-19. Study overall: There were acute and convalescent COVID-19 samples, and they came from the United States, Italy and Spain. From T cells, B-cell-depleted T cells, or PBMCs came the material, which was cDNA or gDNA.

Per the original data handling: For nucleated cells, counts were estimated from reference gene primer amplification. Data came from immunoSEQ multiplex PCR; TCRdb stores just in-frame clones and leaves some out. V and J calls and clone size come straight from that table; D and trimming were deduced from the DNA. This sample has hundreds of thousands of clones, with about 90% found just once. The V and J ends lost 7 bases and 0 bases, in that order; junction bases with no gene match: 10. The length of the CDR3 is 16 residues. The germline gives CDR1 MDHEN, CDR2 SYDVKM. The chain carries TRBV28 and TRBJ2-3; TRBD2 matches 7 bases. This receptor was taken from a woman aged 50 to 60 who had recovered from COVID-19. Sequencing was performed on peripheral blood. CDR3 nucleotides: TGTGCCAGCACCGCCCGGGGAGCGGGAAGCACAGATACGCAGTATTTT. It is translated as CASTARGAGSTDTQYF.